This TCR beta chain was observed in a study of neoadjuvant nivolumab and ipilimumab in lung cancer. Background on the study: The combination arm added day-1 ipilimumab 1 mg/kg to nivolumab 3 mg/kg on days 1, 15, 29.

Study-level points and caveats: Resected tumors had greater TCR richness and clonality than uninvolved lung.

Assay used: immunoSEQ multiplex PCR; TCRdb lists only in-frame clones, some missing. The repertoire holds roughly 20,000 clones, with 87% as singletons. Notes on this clone: Its antigen is undetermined.

The V gene lost 8 bases and the J gene lost 7 bases, with 17 bases spanning the gap. The germline V gene encodes CDR1 SQVTM and CDR2 ANQGSEA. The CDR3 loop spans 12 amino acids. The V and J genes are TRBV29-1 and TRBJ1-2; D is perhaps TRBD1 (6 bases). The clonotype was recovered from an adult with non-small cell lung cancer. The specimen was peripheral blood, collected before neoadjuvant nivolumab, alone or with ipilimumab. Here the CDR3 DNA reads TGCAGCTCATCCCTCAGGGGCGGTGGCTACACCTTC. It is translated as CSSSLRGGGYTF.